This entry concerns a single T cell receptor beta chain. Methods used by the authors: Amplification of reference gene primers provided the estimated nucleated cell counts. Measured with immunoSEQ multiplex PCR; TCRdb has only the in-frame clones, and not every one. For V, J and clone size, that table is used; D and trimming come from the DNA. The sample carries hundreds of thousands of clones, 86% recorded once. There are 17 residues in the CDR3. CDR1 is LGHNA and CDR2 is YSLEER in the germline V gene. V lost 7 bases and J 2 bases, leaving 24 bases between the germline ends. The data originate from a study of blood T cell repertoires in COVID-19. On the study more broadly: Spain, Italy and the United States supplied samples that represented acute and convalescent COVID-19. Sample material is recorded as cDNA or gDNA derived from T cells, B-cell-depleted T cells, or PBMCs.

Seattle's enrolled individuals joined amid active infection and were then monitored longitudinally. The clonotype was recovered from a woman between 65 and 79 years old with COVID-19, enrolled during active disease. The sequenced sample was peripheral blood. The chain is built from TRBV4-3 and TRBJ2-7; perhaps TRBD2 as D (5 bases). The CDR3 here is CASKTISRKAAPYEQYF. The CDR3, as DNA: TGCGCCAGCAAGACAATCAGCCGTAAAGCGGCCCCCTACGAGCAGTACTTC.